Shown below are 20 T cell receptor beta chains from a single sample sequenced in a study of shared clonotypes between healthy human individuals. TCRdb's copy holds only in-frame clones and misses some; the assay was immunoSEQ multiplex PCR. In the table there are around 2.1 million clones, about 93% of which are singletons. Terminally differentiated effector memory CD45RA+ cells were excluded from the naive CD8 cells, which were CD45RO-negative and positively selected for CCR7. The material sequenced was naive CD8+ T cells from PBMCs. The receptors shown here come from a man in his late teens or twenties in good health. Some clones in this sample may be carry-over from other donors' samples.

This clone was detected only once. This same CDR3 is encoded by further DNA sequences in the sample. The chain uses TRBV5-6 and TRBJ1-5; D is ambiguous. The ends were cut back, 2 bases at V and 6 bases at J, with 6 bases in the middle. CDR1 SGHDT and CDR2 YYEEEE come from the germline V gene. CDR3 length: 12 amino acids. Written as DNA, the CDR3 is TGTGCCAGCAGCTTCGGGTCTCAGCCCCAGCATTTT. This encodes CASSFGSQPQHF.

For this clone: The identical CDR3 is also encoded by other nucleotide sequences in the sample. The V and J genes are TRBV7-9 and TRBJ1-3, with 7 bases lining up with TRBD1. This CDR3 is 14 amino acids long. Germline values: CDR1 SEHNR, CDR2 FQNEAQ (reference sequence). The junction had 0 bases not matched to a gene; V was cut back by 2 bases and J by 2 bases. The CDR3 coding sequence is TGTGCCAGCAGCTTAACAGGGGCTGGAAACACCATATATTTT. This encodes CASSLTGAGNTIYF.

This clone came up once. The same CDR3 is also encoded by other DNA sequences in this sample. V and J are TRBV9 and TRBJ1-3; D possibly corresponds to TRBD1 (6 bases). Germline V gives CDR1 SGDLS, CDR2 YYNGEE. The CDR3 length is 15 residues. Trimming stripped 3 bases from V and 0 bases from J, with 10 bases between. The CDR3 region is CASSGGRISGNTIYF. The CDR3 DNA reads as TGTGCCAGCAGCGGGGGGCGTATCTCTGGAAACACCATATATTTT.

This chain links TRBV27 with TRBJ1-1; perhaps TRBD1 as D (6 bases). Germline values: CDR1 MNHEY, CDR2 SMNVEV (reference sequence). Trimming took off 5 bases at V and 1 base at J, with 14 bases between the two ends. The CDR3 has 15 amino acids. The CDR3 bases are TGTGCCAGCAGTCTACTACCGACAGGGAACACTGAAGCTTTCTTT. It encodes CASSLLPTGNTEAFF.

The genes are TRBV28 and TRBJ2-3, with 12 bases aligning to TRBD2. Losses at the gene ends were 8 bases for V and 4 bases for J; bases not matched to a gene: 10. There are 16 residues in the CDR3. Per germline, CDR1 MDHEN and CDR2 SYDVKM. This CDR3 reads CASLPTSGSWADTQYF. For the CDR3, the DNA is TGTGCCAGCTTACCGACTAGCGGGAGTTGGGCAGATACGCAGTATTTT.

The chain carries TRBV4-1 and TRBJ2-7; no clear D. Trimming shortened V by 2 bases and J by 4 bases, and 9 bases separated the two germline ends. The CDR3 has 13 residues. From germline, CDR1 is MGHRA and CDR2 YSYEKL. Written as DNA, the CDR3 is TGCGCCAGCAGCCAAACGGTGACTTACGAGCAGTACTTC. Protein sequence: CASSQTVTYEQYF.

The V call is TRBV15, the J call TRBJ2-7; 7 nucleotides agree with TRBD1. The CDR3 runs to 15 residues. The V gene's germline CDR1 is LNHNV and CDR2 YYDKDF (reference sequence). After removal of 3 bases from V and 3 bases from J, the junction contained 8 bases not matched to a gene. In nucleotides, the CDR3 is TGTGCCACCAGCAGGGGGACAGTTATCGGCTACGAGCAGTACTTC. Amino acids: CATSRGTVIGYEQYF.

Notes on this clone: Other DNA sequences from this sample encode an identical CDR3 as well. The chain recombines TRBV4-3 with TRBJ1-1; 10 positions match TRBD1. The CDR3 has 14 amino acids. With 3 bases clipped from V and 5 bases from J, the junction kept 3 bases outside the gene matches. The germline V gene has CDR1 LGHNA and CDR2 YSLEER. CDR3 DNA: TGCGCCAGCAGCCAGGACAGGGGGGAGACTGAAGCTTTCTTT. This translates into CASSQDRGETEAFF.

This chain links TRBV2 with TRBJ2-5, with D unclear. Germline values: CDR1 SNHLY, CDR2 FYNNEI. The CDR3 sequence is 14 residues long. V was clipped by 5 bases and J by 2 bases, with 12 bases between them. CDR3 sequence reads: CASSLPAWQETQYF. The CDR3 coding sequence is TGTGCCAGCAGTCTTCCGGCTTGGCAAGAGACCCAGTACTTC.

CDR3 in DNA: TGTGCCAGCAGTCCGGCCGGGGGAAGCACCTACAATGAGCAGTTCTTC. This codes for CASSPAGGSTYNEQFF. This chain links TRBV7-9 with TRBJ2-1; tentative D call: TRBD2 (6 bases). The length of the CDR3 is 16 residues. Germline loops: CDR1 SEHNR, CDR2 FQNEAQ (reference sequence). V was cut by 6 bases and J by 2 bases, with 17 bases left in between.

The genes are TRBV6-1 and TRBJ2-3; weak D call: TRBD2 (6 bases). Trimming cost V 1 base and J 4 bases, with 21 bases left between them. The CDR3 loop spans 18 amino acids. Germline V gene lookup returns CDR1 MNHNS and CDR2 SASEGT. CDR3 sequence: CASSEVRAGGGMADTQYF. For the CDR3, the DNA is TGTGCCAGCAGTGAAGTTAGAGCGGGTGGGGGGATGGCAGATACGCAGTATTTT.

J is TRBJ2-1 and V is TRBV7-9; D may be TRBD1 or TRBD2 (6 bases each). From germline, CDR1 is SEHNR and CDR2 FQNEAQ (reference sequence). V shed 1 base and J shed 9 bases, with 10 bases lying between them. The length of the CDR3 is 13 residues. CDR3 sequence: CASSLGGASEQFF. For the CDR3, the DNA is TGTGCCAGCAGCTTAGGGGGGGCCAGTGAGCAGTTCTTC.

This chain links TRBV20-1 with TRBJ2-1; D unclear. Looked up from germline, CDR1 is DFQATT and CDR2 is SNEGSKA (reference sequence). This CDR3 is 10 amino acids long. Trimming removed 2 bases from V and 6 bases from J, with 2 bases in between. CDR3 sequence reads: CSARINEQFF. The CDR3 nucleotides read TGCAGTGCTAGAATCAATGAGCAGTTCTTC.

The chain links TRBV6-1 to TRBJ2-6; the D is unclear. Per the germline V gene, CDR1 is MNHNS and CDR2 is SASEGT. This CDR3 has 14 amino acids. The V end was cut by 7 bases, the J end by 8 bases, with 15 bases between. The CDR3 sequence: CASNKLFPSNVLTF. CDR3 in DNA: TGTGCCAGCAACAAATTATTCCCCTCCAACGTCCTGACTTTC.

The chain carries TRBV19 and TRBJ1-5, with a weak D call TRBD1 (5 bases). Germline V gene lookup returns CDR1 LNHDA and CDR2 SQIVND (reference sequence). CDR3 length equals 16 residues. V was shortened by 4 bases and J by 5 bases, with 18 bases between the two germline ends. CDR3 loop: CASSRSEGRWDQPQHF. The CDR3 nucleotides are TGTGCCAGTAGTAGGTCGGAGGGGCGATGGGATCAGCCCCAGCATTTT.

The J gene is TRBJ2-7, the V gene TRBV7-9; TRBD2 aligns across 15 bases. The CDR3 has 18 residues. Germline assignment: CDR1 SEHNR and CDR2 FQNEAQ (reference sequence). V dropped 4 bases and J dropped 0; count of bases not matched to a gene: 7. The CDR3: CASSWMGLAGGSSYEQYF. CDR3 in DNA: TGTGCCAGCAGCTGGATGGGACTAGCGGGAGGCAGCTCCTACGAGCAGTACTTC.

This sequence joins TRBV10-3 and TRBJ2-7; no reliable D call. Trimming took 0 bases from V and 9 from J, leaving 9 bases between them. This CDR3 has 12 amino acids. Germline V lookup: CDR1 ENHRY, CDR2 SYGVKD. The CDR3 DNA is TGTGCCATCAGTGAGTCGACCTTTAGGCAGTACTTC. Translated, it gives CAISESTFRQYF.

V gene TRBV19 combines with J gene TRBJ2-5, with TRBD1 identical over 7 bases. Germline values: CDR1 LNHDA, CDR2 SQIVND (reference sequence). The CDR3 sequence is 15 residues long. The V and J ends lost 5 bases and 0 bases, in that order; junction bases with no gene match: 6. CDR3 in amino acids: CASSPRGYDQETQYF. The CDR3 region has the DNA TGTGCCAGTAGTCCCAGGGGGTATGACCAAGAGACCCAGTACTTC.

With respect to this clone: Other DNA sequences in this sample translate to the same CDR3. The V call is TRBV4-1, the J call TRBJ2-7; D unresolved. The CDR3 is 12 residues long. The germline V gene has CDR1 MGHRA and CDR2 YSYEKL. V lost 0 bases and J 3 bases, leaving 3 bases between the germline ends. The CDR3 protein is CASSQDYYEQYF. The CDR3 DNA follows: TGCGCCAGCAGCCAAGACTACTACGAGCAGTACTTC.

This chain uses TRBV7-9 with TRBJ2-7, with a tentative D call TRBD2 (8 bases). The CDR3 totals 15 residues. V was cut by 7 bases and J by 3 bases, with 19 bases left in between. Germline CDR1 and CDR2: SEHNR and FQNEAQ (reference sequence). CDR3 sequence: CASTHPGGGVYEQYF. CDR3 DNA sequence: TGTGCCAGCACCCACCCGGGAGGGGGCGTCTACGAGCAGTACTTC.